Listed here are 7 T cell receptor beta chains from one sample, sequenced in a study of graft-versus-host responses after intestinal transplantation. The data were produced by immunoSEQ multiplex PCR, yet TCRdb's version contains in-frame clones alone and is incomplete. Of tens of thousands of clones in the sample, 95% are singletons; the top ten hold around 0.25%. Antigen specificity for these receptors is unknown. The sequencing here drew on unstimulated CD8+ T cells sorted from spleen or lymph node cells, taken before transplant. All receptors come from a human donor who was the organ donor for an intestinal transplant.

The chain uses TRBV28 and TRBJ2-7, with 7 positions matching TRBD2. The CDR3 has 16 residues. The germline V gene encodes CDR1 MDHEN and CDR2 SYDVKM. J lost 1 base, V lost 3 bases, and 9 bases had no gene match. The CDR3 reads CASSFGGINFSYEQYF. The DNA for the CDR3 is TGTGCCAGCAGTTTCGGGGGGATAAACTTTTCCTACGAGCAGTACTTC. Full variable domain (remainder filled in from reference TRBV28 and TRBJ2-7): DVKVTQSSRYLVKRTGEKVFLECVQDMDHENMFWYRQDPGLGLRLIYFSYDVKMKEKGDIPEGYSVSREKKERFSLILESASTNQTSMYLCASSFGGINFSYEQYFGPGTRLTVT.

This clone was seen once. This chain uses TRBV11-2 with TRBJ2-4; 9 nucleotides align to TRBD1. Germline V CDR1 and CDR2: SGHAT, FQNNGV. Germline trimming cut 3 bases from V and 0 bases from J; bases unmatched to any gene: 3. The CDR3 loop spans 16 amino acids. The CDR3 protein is CASSFDRGTAKNIQYF. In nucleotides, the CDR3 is TGTGCCAGCAGCTTCGACAGGGGGACAGCCAAAAACATTCAGTACTTC.

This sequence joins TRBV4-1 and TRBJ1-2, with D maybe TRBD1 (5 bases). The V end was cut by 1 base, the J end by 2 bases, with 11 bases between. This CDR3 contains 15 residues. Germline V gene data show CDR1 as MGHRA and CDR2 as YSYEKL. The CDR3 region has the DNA TGCGCCAGCAGCCAAGGCCCGAGGGACAACTATGGCTACACCTTC. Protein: CASSQGPRDNYGYTF.

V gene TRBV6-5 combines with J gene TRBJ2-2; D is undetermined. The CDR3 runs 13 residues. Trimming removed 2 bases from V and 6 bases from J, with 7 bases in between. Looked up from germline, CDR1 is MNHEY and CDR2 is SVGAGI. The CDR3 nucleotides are TGTGCCAGCAGTTACAGGGCGTCCGGGGAGCTGTTTTTT. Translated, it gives CASSYRASGELFF.

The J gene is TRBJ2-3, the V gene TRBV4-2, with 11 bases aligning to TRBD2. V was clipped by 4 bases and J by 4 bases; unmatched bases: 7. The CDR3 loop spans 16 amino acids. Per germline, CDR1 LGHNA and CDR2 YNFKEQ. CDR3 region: CASSLTSGGEADTQYF. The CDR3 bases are TGTGCCAGCAGCCTCACTAGCGGGGGTGAGGCAGATACGCAGTATTTT.

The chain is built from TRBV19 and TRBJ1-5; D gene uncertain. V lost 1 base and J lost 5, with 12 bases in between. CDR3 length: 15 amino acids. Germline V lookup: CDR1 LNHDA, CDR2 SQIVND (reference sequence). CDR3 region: CASSIGLRADQPQHF. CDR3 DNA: TGTGCCAGTAGTATAGGTCTGAGGGCGGATCAGCCCCAGCATTTT.

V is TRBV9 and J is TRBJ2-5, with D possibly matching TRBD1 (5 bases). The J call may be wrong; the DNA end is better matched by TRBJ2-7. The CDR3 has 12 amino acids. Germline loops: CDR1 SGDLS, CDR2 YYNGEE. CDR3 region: CASGTGSYEQYF. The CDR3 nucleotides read TGTGCCAGCGGTACAGGATCCTACGAGCAGTACTTC.